This T cell receptor (beta chain) was identified during a study of CXCR3-negative and CXCR3-positive naive CD8 T cells. Findings and limits, study-wide: Memory, not naive, CXCR3-negative and CXCR3-positive cells differed in TRBV-TRBJ usage. In CXCR3-positive naive cells, the TRB CDR3s were more hydrophobic than in CXCR3-negative naive cells.

This CDR3 is 16 amino acids long. Germline V gene lookup returns CDR1 SQVTM and CDR2 ANQGSEA. About this clonotype itself: The antigen is unknown.

UMI labels and 5' RACE were used to prepare the TRB cDNA libraries. Following a re-call of the 5' RACE reads, TCRdb has one entry per CDR3 protein and lacks DNA. The sample has 150,000 or so distinct CDR3 sequences. The chain joins TRBV29-1 to TRBJ2-5; TCRdb reports TRBD1, a call that lacks DNA to check it against. Sequenced sample: naive CXCR3+ CD8+ T cells from blood. Subset defined: CD45RO-CCR7+CD27+CD95- naive CD8+ T cells expressing CXCR3 (TNR3+). This receptor was obtained from a human donor in good health. Some clones in this sample may be carry-over from other donors' samples. The CDR3 region is CSLPSLGVGSGETQYF.